One sample yielded the 30 T cell receptor beta chains listed below, sequenced in a study of blood T cells in healthy people across ages. Primed by a sample-barcoded 5' primer and a J-beta primer mix, a second PCR proceeded for about 7 to 11 cycles. Using its own MiXCR run on the 5' RACE reads, TCRdb lists one record per CDR3 protein. The table lists about 1.7 million distinct CDR3 sequences, 28% of them singletons. Sequencing used blood. Every receptor here comes from a woman between 25 and 40 years old in good health.

Comment on this clonotype: A clone one base away is much larger, so this may be a read error. CDR3 in DNA: TGCGCCAGCAGTGCCGGACTAGTCGACGAGCAGTACTTC. Protein product: CASSAGLVDEQYF. This rearrangement joins TRBV10-2 to TRBJ2-7, with 7 bases lining up with TRBD2. V dropped 4 bases and J dropped 5; count of bases not matched to a gene: 5. The CDR3 covers 13 residues. Germline CDR1 and CDR2: WSHSY and SAAADI.

This clonotype was recorded many times. The genes are TRBV12-3 or TRBV12-4 and TRBJ2-7, with 10 bases matching TRBD1. Germline trimming cut 7 bases from V and 1 base from J; bases unmatched to any gene: 13. The CDR3 runs 17 residues. The CDR3 region is CASKAGTGVIGSYEQYF. Written as DNA, the CDR3 is TGTGCCAGCAAAGCCGGGACAGGGGTGATTGGGTCCTACGAGCAGTACTTC.

V gene TRBV12-3 or TRBV12-4 combines with J gene TRBJ1-1; possible D gene TRBD1, 6 bases. V was pared by 5 bases and J by 4 bases, with 14 bases between. The CDR3 is 14 residues long. The CDR3, as DNA: TGTGCCAGCAGTGTACAGGGACGTCCCACTGAAGCTTTCTTT. It codes for CASSVQGRPTEAFF.

The chain employs TRBV3-1 and TRBJ2-3; D may match TRBD1 or TRBD2 (6 bases each). The CDR3 extends over 15 amino acids. With 2 bases removed from V and 1 base from J, the gap between germline ends came to 10 bases. Looked up from germline, CDR1 is LGHDT and CDR2 is YNNKEL (reference sequence). The CDR3 coding sequence is TGTGCCAGCAGCCAATCGGGGGCGGGCACAGATACGCAGTATTTT. This sequence encodes CASSQSGAGTDTQYF.

In its sample, this clonotype was seen many times. The genes are TRBV12-3 or TRBV12-4 and TRBJ1-2; D ambiguous. Deletions cut 4 bases from V and 0 bases from J, with 3 bases between. The CDR3 runs to 12 residues. CDR3 loop: CASSSPNYGYTF. The CDR3 region has the DNA TGTGCCAGCAGTTCCCCTAACTATGGCTACACCTTC.

This clonotype turned up a few times. The CDR3 DNA reads as TGTGCCAGCAGTTACTCGTGGACTAGCGGGCCCTTCACAGATACGCAGTATTTT. Translating it yields CASSYSWTSGPFTDTQYF. The genes are TRBV6-2 or TRBV6-3 and TRBJ2-3; 11 bases are a match to TRBD2. CDR1 and CDR2 (germline): MNHEY, SVGEGT. CDR3 length: 18 residues. The ends lost 0 bases at V and 2 bases at J; junction bases unmatched: 7.

This clonotype was found a few times. The rearrangement links TRBV28 to TRBJ2-7; maybe TRBD2 (6 bases). Germline-derived CDR1 and CDR2 are MDHEN and SYDVKM. The CDR3 has 15 amino acids. The V end was cut by 2 bases, the J end by 1 base, with 12 bases between. The CDR3 bases are TGTGCCAGCAGTTTACCTACTAGCCTATCCTACGAGCAGTACTTC. Encoded protein: CASSLPTSLSYEQYF.

This chain joins TRBV18 and TRBJ2-7; TRBD2 might be the D (5 bases). The CDR3 sequence is 14 residues long. The ends were cut back, 0 bases at V and 1 base at J, with 7 bases in the middle. From germline, CDR1 is KGHSH and CDR2 LQKENI. Here the CDR3 reads CASSPPTISYEQYF. The CDR3 region has the DNA TGTGCCAGCTCACCACCGACTATTTCCTACGAGCAGTACTTC.

This chain connects TRBV28 to TRBJ1-5; D possibly corresponds to TRBD1 (6 bases). The CDR3 consists of 14 residues. The V and J ends lost 6 bases and 3 bases respectively, with 12 bases between them. Per germline, CDR1 MDHEN and CDR2 SYDVKM. The CDR3 DNA sequence: TGTGCCAGCAGGGGAGGACAGACCAATCAGCCCCAGCATTTT. Translating gives CASRGGQTNQPQHF.

There are many counts of this clonotype. This chain joins TRBV7-6 and TRBJ2-7, with no clear D. The V end was cut by 2 bases, the J end by 0 bases, with 8 bases between. This CDR3 has 14 amino acids. The germline gives CDR1 SGHVS, CDR2 FNYEAQ. This CDR3 is CASSLKVTSYEQYF. The CDR3 DNA reads as TGTGCCAGCAGCTTAAAGGTTACCTCCTACGAGCAGTACTTC.

This clonotype was observed many times. V is TRBV29-1 and J is TRBJ2-5; 7 nucleotides line up with TRBD2. Germline V CDR1 and CDR2: SQVTM, ANQGSEA. After removal of 1 base from V and 2 bases from J, the junction contained 4 bases not matched to a gene. The CDR3 has 14 residues. In DNA form, the CDR3 reads TGCAGCGTTGAAGCAGGCGGGAGACAAGAGACCCAGTACTTC. This gives the protein CSVEAGGRQETQYF.

Points on this clonotype: Germline is not matched at one junction end, which may reflect a read error. The CDR3 coding sequence is TGTGCCAGCAGTTACTCCCAGATGGTGCAGGGGGACGACGATACTGAGGCTTTCTTT. Residues: CASSYSQMVQGDDDTEAFF. The V and J genes are TRBV6-5 and TRBJ1-1, with 7 bases aligning to TRBD1. CDR1 and CDR2 from the germline V gene are MNHEY and SVGAGI. The length of the CDR3 is 19 residues.

This clonotype was seen a handful of times. The chain has TRBV10-2 and TRBJ1-1; D not resolved. V was clipped by 6 bases and J by 12 bases, with 20 bases between them. The CDR3 is 13 amino acids. Per germline, CDR1 WSHSY and CDR2 SAAADI. The CDR3 sequence: CASSEPGGGKPFF. The CDR3 region has the DNA TGCGCCAGCAGCGAGCCGGGCGGTGGGAAACCTTTCTTT.

As DNA, the CDR3 is TGCAGTGCTAGAGATCAGGCCCCGACGTCACCAGATACGCAGTATTTT. This translates into CSARDQAPTSPDTQYF. The chain carries TRBV20-1 and TRBJ2-3; D unclear. Germline-derived CDR1 and CDR2 are DFQATT and SNEGSKA (reference sequence). Trimming shortened V by 0 bases and J by 4 bases, and 17 bases separated the two germline ends. The CDR3 contains 16 residues.

This clonotype was detected ten times or more. The gene calls are TRBV20-1 and TRBJ2-4, with 9 nucleotides matching TRBD2. The germline V gene has CDR1 DFQATT and CDR2 SNEGSKA (reference sequence). The ends lost 5 bases at V and 6 bases at J; junction bases unmatched: 8. CDR3 length: 14 residues. The CDR3 DNA sequence: TGCAGTGCTTCTCCGGGACTAGCCGGAAACATTCAGTACTTC. Its protein product is CSASPGLAGNIQYF.

This clonotype was picked up many times. V is TRBV10-3 and J is TRBJ2-7, with 8 bases matching TRBD2. This CDR3 is 15 amino acids long. The germline V gene has CDR1 ENHRY and CDR2 SYGVKD. The J segment lost 1 base and the V segment lost 4 bases, leaving 6 bases of the junction unmatched. This CDR3 is CAISGPGLGSYEQYF. The CDR3 region has the DNA TGTGCCATCAGTGGACCGGGACTAGGGTCCTACGAGCAGTACTTC.

The sample holds many counts of this clonotype. The V call is TRBV20-1, the J call TRBJ2-7; D is uncertain. This CDR3 spans 12 amino acids. Germline V gives CDR1 DFQATT, CDR2 SNEGSKA (reference sequence). The ends were cut back, 5 bases at V and 1 base at J, with 9 bases in the middle. The CDR3 nucleotides are TGCAGTGCTGGACCCGGATCCTACGAGCAGTACTTC. Protein sequence: CSAGPGSYEQYF.

The chain recombines TRBV27 with TRBJ1-2; possibly TRBD1 for D (5 bases). V lost 4 bases, J lost 6 bases, and 18 bases lay in between. Germline V CDR1 and CDR2: MNHEY, SMNVEV (reference sequence). This CDR3 is 15 amino acids long. In nucleotides, the CDR3 is TGTGCCAGCAGTTCTTATCCCCGGGACGGCGATGGCTACACCTTC. Encoded protein: CASSSYPRDGDGYTF.

This clonotype was seen only a few times. Compared with germline, one end of the junction differs, possibly owing to a read error. J is TRBJ1-1 and V is TRBV7-9; no clear D. The CDR3 contains 13 residues. Per germline, CDR1 SEHNR and CDR2 FQNEAQ (reference sequence). The CDR3 DNA is TGTGCCAGCCGCTTAGTAGTGAACACTGAAGCTTTCTTT. It specifies CASRLVVNTEAFF.

As for this clonotype: This may come from a read error, since a much larger clone is one base off. The chain couples TRBV20-1 to TRBJ1-2, with no clear D. Trimming took 0 bases from V and 7 from J, leaving 9 bases between them. CDR1 and CDR2 (germline): DFQATT, SNEGSKA (reference sequence). The CDR3 sequence is 12 residues long. The CDR3 sequence is CSAREGYCGYTF. The CDR3 nucleotides are TGCAGTGCTAGAGAGGGATACTGTGGCTACACCTTC.

V usage is TRBV21-1 and J usage is TRBJ1-1; no DNA check was done on the table's D call, TRBD1. TRBV21-1 is a known pseudogene. This CDR3 region has 16 residues. In DNA, the CDR3 is TGTGCCAGCAGCAAACGCCGACCGATGACAGGTCTTGAAGCTTTCTTT. Amino acids: CASSKRRPMTGLEAFF.

In DNA form, the CDR3 reads TGTGCCAGCAGCCCCCAGACAGGCCCCAGGGGTGGCATTCAGTACTTC. Translating gives CASSPQTGPRGGIQYF. The chain couples TRBV7-2 to TRBJ2-4, with D maybe TRBD1 (6 bases). Germline V gives CDR1 SGHTA, CDR2 FQGNSA. Between the trimmed V and J ends, which lost 5 bases and 9 bases, there was a span of 23 bases. CDR3 length: 16 residues.

This clonotype was seen a few times. The chain carries TRBV4-1 and TRBJ2-5; TRBD2 matches 8 bases. Germline CDR1 and CDR2: MGHRA and YSYEKL. The V segment lost 4 bases and the J segment 2 bases; nucleotides outside the gene matches: 12. CDR3 length equals 17 residues. The CDR3 sequence: CASSLSRGGLGQETQYF. The DNA for the CDR3 is TGCGCCAGCAGCCTCAGTCGGGGGGGGCTGGGGCAAGAGACCCAGTACTTC.

The chain has TRBV9 and TRBJ2-5; 8 bases match TRBD1. V shed 3 bases and J 1 base; nucleotides not matched to a gene: 11. The CDR3 extends over 17 amino acids. Per the germline V gene, CDR1 is SGDLS and CDR2 is YYNGEE. Written as DNA, the CDR3 is TGTGCCAGCAGCGCCAACAGGCTTGGACAGGGCCAAGAGACCCAGTACTTC. It translates to CASSANRLGQGQETQYF.

Ten or more counts support this clonotype. The chain couples TRBV20-1 to TRBJ2-7, with 9 bases lining up with TRBD2. From germline, CDR1 is DFQATT and CDR2 SNEGSKA (reference sequence). CDR3 size: 16 residues. The V and J ends lost 0 bases and 3 bases, in that order; junction bases with no gene match: 9. The CDR3 sequence is CSARDSSSGINYEQYF. The CDR3 nucleotides read TGCAGTGCTAGAGATAGTTCTAGCGGGATTAACTACGAGCAGTACTTC.

CDR3 sequence: CSVESPAGADSQYF. DNA for the CDR3: TGCAGCGTTGAAAGCCCAGCGGGAGCGGATTCGCAGTATTTT. V gene TRBV29-1 combines with J gene TRBJ2-3, with 8 positions matching TRBD2. Germline V gives CDR1 SQVTM, CDR2 ANQGSEA. Trimming removed 2 bases from V and 10 bases from J; junction bases left unmatched: 11. The CDR3 has 14 amino acids.

The chain has TRBV7-2 and TRBJ2-3; 8 bases match TRBD2. Germline V gene sequence: CDR1 SGHTA, CDR2 FQGNSA. The CDR3 is 12 amino acids. Unmatched junction bases numbered 4, after V lost 5 bases and J lost 9 bases. The CDR3 DNA reads TGTGCCAGCAGCCACCGGGAGGGCACGCAGTATTTT. It specifies CASSHREGTQYF.

The sample holds many counts of this clonotype. The genes are TRBV25-1 and TRBJ1-2; 9 positions match TRBD1. Germline V gene data show CDR1 as MGHDK and CDR2 as SYGVNS. This CDR3 is 14 amino acids long. The J segment lost 5 bases and the V segment lost 3 bases, leaving 4 bases of the junction unmatched. The CDR3 nucleotides are TGTGCCAGCAGTGAGGGACAGGGCGGGTATGGCTACACCTTC. This gives the protein CASSEGQGGYGYTF.

The V gene is TRBV30, the J gene TRBJ2-1; D ambiguous. The V end was cut by 3 bases, the J end by 9 bases, with 12 bases between. Germline loops: CDR1 GTSNPN, CDR2 SVGIG (reference sequence). This CDR3 is built from 12 residues. CDR3 residues: CAWRSSPAEQFF. The CDR3 DNA follows: TGTGCCTGGAGAAGTAGCCCTGCTGAGCAGTTCTTC.

The chain combines TRBV3-1 with TRBJ2-2; tentative D call: TRBD2 (5 bases). Trimming took off 2 bases at V and 5 bases at J, with 6 bases between the two ends. The length of the CDR3 is 13 residues. The germline V gene has CDR1 LGHDT and CDR2 YNNKEL (reference sequence). CDR3 loop: CASSQWETGELFF. CDR3 nucleotides: TGTGCCAGCAGCCAATGGGAGACCGGGGAGCTGTTTTTT.